These 24 T cell receptor beta chains came from one sample sequenced in a study of tumor-infiltrating lymphocytes in primary liver carcinoma. TCR beta cDNA was made from 500 ng total RNA with a constant-region primer. Libraries covering TCR beta were generated through three nested multiplex PCR rounds (using a slightly modified ARM-PCR). Use of TRBV1-TRBV30 forward primers with a C-beta reverse primer characterized the first two PCR rounds, which lasted around 9 cycles each. In TCRdb, the multiplex PCR reads were re-called with MiXCR into one record per CDR3 protein. This table holds about 200,000 distinct CDR3 sequences, 70% to 90% found once. For each extraction, RNA and DNA were obtained together from about 21-30 mg of unsorted bulk tissue. The specimen sequenced was tumor tissue from primary liver carcinoma. These TCRs come from a man aged 40-49 years with primary liver carcinoma and hepatitis B virus infection.

Comments on this clonotype: Given the absence of the conserved phenylalanine or tryptophan at the CDR3 end, a read error is likely. This chain joins TRBV12-3 or TRBV12-4 and TRBJ1-1; D might be TRBD1 (6 bases). This CDR3 is built from 12 residues. The V end lost 9 bases, the J end lost 7 bases, and 15 bases lay between the germline ends. The CDR3, as DNA: TGTGCCAGTACGGGACATGGCGGTGAAGCTTTCTTA. It translates to CASTGHGGEAFL.

This chain links TRBV6-2 or TRBV6-3 with TRBJ2-1; D ambiguous. V was cut by 6 bases and J by 9 bases, with 15 bases left in between. The CDR3 length is 13 residues. Germline lookup yields CDR1 MNHEY and CDR2 SVGEGT. The CDR3 bases are TGTGCCAGCAGGTACCAGTTGCGCAGTGAGCAGTTCTTC. This translates into CASRYQLRSEQFF.

Many counts were recorded for this clonotype. The chain employs TRBV28 and TRBJ2-3; TRBD2 might be the D (6 bases). The CDR3 is 14 residues long. Germline V CDR1 and CDR2: MDHEN, SYDVKM. V dropped 5 bases and J dropped 2 bases, with 11 bases sitting between them. As DNA, the CDR3 is TGTGCCAGCAGTGCCCGGACTATCACAGATACGCAGTATTTT. Translating gives CASSARTITDTQYF.

As concerns this clonotype: The junction does not match germline at one end; this may be a read error. The chain uses TRBV11-2 and TRBJ2-2; tentative D call: TRBD2 (5 bases). This CDR3 is built from 14 residues. The germline gives CDR1 SGHAT, CDR2 FQNNGV. The CDR3 is CASVGQLNTWELLF. CDR3 in DNA: TGTGCCAGTGTGGGTCAGTTGAACACCTGGGAGCTATTATTT.

A remark on this clonotype: The junction and the germline gene differ at one end; a read error may be behind it. CDR3 DNA: TGTGCCAGCAGTGTATTGATAGGGCTAAAGAACATGCAGTATTTC. The encoded protein is CASSVLIGLKNMQYF. The chain carries TRBV12-3 or TRBV12-4 and TRBJ2-7; D is unresolved. The CDR3 has 15 amino acids.

This sequence joins TRBV6-5 and TRBJ2-1; the match to TRBD2 covers 9 bases. Germline V lookup: CDR1 MNHEY, CDR2 SVGAGI. The CDR3 consists of 17 residues. The junction had 10 bases not matched to a gene; V was cut back by 0 bases and J by 7 bases. The CDR3 sequence: CASSYSGISGRGNEQFF. In nucleotides, the CDR3 is TGTGCCAGCAGTTACTCCGGAATTAGCGGGAGAGGGAATGAGCAGTTCTTC.

This chain joins TRBV5-5 and TRBJ2-2; the match to TRBD2 covers 7 bases. CDR3 length: 15 amino acids. After removal of 5 bases from V and 3 bases from J, the junction contained 7 bases not matched to a gene. Germline CDR1 SGHKS, CDR2 YYEKEE (reference sequence). CDR3 loop: CASSATSLYTGELFF. Here the CDR3 DNA reads TGTGCCAGCAGTGCGACTAGCCTCTACACCGGGGAGCTGTTTTTT.

This chain joins TRBV4-3 and TRBJ2-2; TRBD1 or TRBD2 may be the D gene (5 bases each). Trimming shortened V by 2 bases and J by 1 base, and 17 bases separated the two germline ends. CDR3 length equals 18 residues. Per the germline V gene, CDR1 is LGHNA and CDR2 is YSLEER. CDR3 coding DNA: TGCGCCAGCAGCCAAACCACCAGCGGACATATGAACACCGGGGAGCTGTTTTTT. Protein product: CASSQTTSGHMNTGELFF.

The sample holds one count of this clonotype. A junction end diverges from the germline sequence, so it may reflect a read error. The chain recombines TRBV11-2 with TRBJ2-7; TRBD1 matches at 7 bases. From germline, CDR1 is SGHAT and CDR2 FQNNGV. This CDR3 contains 15 residues. In DNA, the CDR3 is TGTGCCATCAACTTACGATGGACAGGAGAAAACGAGCAGTATTTC. This encodes CAINLRWTGENEQYF.

In regard to this clonotype: This is likely a read error, given that the CDR3 carries no conserved phenylalanine or tryptophan at its end. The chain uses TRBV11-2 and TRBJ2-6, with 8 bases aligning to TRBD1. The CDR3 sequence is 15 residues long. Germline V CDR1 and CDR2: SGHAT, FQNNGV. The CDR3 spells CASSLDRAGANVLTS. CDR3 nucleotide sequence: TGTGCTAGCAGCCTGGACAGGGCTGGGGCCAACGTCCTGACTTCC.

Comment on this clonotype: An end of the junction does not agree with germline; a read error may underlie this. This chain connects TRBV6-6 to TRBJ1-5, with no clear D. The CDR3 length is 14 residues. Germline V gene data show CDR1 as MNHNY and CDR2 as SVGAGI (reference sequence). CDR3 DNA: TGTGCTAGCAGTTCCAATACAGTCAATCAGCCCCAGCATTTT. As protein: CASSSNTVNQPQHF.

This rearrangement joins TRBV29-1 to TRBJ2-6; 13 nucleotides agree with TRBD2. Germline V CDR1 and CDR2: SQVTM, ANQGSEA. CDR3 length: 18 amino acids. With V trimmed by 8 bases and J by 0 bases, 10 bases remained unmatched. The CDR3 region is CSIGGTSGNLSGANVLTF. The CDR3 coding sequence is TGCAGCATTGGAGGGACTAGCGGGAACCTCTCTGGGGCCAACGTCCTGACTTTC.

The chain combines TRBV29-1 with TRBJ1-1, with 9 bases lining up with TRBD1. This CDR3 has 15 residues. Germline values: CDR1 SQVTM, CDR2 ANQGSEA. The CDR3 is CRVAPGQGMGIEAFF. The CDR3 bases are TGCAGGGTCGCCCCGGGACAGGGCATGGGCATTGAAGCTTTCTTT.

This clonotype showed up just once. At one of its ends the junction is not consistent with the germline gene, which may arise from a read error. The chain uses TRBV6-2 or TRBV6-3 and TRBJ2-7, with D possibly matching TRBD2 (5 bases). The CDR3 has 16 amino acids. The germline V gene encodes CDR1 MNHEY and CDR2 SVGEGT. The CDR3 here is CASSNGITGSVYEQYF. The CDR3 bases are TGTGCCAGCAGTAACGGAATAACGGGGAGTGTATACGAGCAATACTTC.

For this clonotype: At one end the junction does not follow the germline gene, possibly because of a read error. The chain employs TRBV6-5 and TRBJ2-1, with TRBD2 matching over 7 bases. This CDR3 has 15 residues. Germline CDR1 MNHEY, CDR2 SVGAGI. For the CDR3, the DNA is TGTGCCAGCACCCGAGTGGGAGGGGCATACATTGAGCAGTTCTTC. Its translation: CASTRVGGAYIEQFF.

This clonotype was recorded only once. The junction and the germline gene differ at one end; a read error may be behind it. The genes are TRBV28 and TRBJ1-2; weak D call: TRBD1 (6 bases). The germline V gene has CDR1 MDHEN and CDR2 SYDVKM. The CDR3 contains 14 residues. In DNA form, the CDR3 reads TGTGCCAGCAGGGGTTATGGGGGCAATTATGGCTACATCTTC. Translated: CASRGYGGNYGYIF.

J is TRBJ2-7 and V is TRBV11-3, with TRBD1 as a possible D gene (5 bases). This CDR3 spans 15 amino acids. Germline values: CDR1 SGHNT, CDR2 YENEEA. Trimming shortened V by 5 bases and J by 2 bases, and 16 bases separated the two germline ends. The CDR3: CASSPGMTAPYEQYF. CDR3 DNA: TGTGCCAGCAGCCCAGGGATGACAGCCCCCTACGAGCAGTACTTC.

Note on this clonotype: Mismatch with germline at one junction end may stem from a read error. The chain couples TRBV11-2 to TRBJ2-7; D is ambiguous. The CDR3 totals 14 residues. Germline CDR1 is SGHAT and CDR2 is FQNNGV. In DNA, the CDR3 is TGTGCCAGCAGCTTTAACACGAACCCTTACGGGCAGTACTTC. Translated, it gives CASSFNTNPYGQYF.

A word on this clonotype: One end of the junction does not line up with germline, which may come from a read error. The chain is built from TRBV6-1 and TRBJ1-2; 7 bases match TRBD1. The CDR3 sequence is 13 residues long. Germline loops: CDR1 MNHNS, CDR2 SASEGT. This chain's CDR3 is CANSMGQSYGYTF. The CDR3 coding sequence is TGTGCCAACAGTATGGGACAGTCATATGGCTACACCTTC.

This clonotype was detected a few times. The chain carries TRBV7-3 and TRBJ1-3; maybe TRBD1 (6 bases). Germline assignment: CDR1 SGHTA and CDR2 FQGTGA. The CDR3 is made up of 15 amino acids. V was pared by 5 bases and J by 6 bases, with 17 bases between. As DNA, the CDR3 is TGTGCCAGCAGCGCACAGCAGGGGTGGGAAAACACCATATATTTT. Translating gives CASSAQQGWENTIYF.

Notes on this clonotype: A junction end diverges from the germline sequence, so it may reflect a read error. V usage is TRBV5-4 and J usage is TRBJ2-3, with D tentatively TRBD1 or TRBD2 (5 bases each). CDR3 length: 14 residues. Germline loops: CDR1 SGHNT, CDR2 YYREEE (reference sequence). CDR3 sequence reads: CASREKDGTDTQYF. For the CDR3, the DNA is TGTGCGAGCAGGGAGAAGGACGGCACAGATACGCAGTATTTT.

Worth noting for this clonotype: At one end the junction does not follow the germline gene, possibly because of a read error. The CDR3 sequence is CAIGQGNDGYTF. CDR3 sequence (DNA): TGTGCCATCGGACAGGGGAACGATGGCTACACTTTC. The rearrangement joins TRBV12-3 or TRBV12-4 to TRBJ1-2, with 9 bases matching TRBD1. The length of the CDR3 is 12 residues.

To note about this clonotype: The junction differs from germline at one of its ends, possibly a read error. V and J are TRBV4-3 and TRBJ1-6, with D unclear. Germline V CDR1 and CDR2: LGHNA, YSLEER. CDR3 length: 16 residues. The CDR3 region has the DNA TGCGCCAGCAGCCAAACACAAACCGTCGACAATTCACTCCTCCACTTT. It encodes CASSQTQTVDNSLLHF.

This clonotype showed up just a few times. The chain couples TRBV5-1 to TRBJ2-1; 11 positions match TRBD2. The CDR3 covers 17 residues. The germline V gene encodes CDR1 SGHRS and CDR2 YFSETQ. V lost 4 bases to trimming and J lost 0 bases; unmatched junction nucleotides: 6. The CDR3 protein is CASSTGTSGLSYNEQFF. CDR3 DNA sequence: TGCGCCAGCAGCACCGGGACTAGCGGCCTCTCCTACAATGAGCAGTTCTTC.